This T cell receptor (beta chain) was sequenced for a study of neurological immune-mediated disorders (dated by TCRdb to about 2019). Study-level background: Peripheral blood TCR-beta repertoires from patients with HTLV-I-associated myelopathy (HAM/TSP), patients with multiple sclerosis, and healthy controls were compared in the study using UMI-based sequencing. The approximately 100 TCR-beta libraries included longitudinal samples, technical triplicates and paired sorted CD4+ and CD8+ T-cell subsets alongside PBMC samples. The cohort was made up of around 70 subjects, consisting of some 14 HAM/TSP patients, about 35 multiple sclerosis patients and around 20 healthy controls. The paper's findings and limits, for the study overall: TCR clonal expansion was greatest in HAM/TSP patients and smallest in MS patients, who ranked below even healthy controls. Expanded clones from different subjects shared no identical CDR3 amino acid sequences, which suggests that TCR-beta repertoires were private in all groups.

From the cysteine up to the phenylalanine, the CDR3 has a length of 16 residues. Kept here is only the CDR3 DNA, which spans 48 bases and is read in frame from base 1. At the junction V is shortened by 0 bases and J by 4 bases, with 11 bases in between. From the germline V gene, CDR1 is SGHRS and CDR2 is YFSETQ. Healthy controls were blood bank volunteers in Maryland, USA. Unsorted PBMC libraries were generated from 2 million PBMCs stored in RNAlater at -80 °C until RNA extraction. Peripheral blood was subjected to Ficoll-Hypaque density gradient centrifugation to isolate PBMCs, which were then cryopreserved in liquid nitrogen. To synthesize cDNA, template-switch 5'RACE was performed with a primer carrying a 10-nucleotide random unique molecular identifier so that each TCR transcript was tagged. Every sequencing run covered 15-18 subjects and yielded more than 160 million TCR-beta sequences. Total RNA was extracted with the RNeasy kit. The KAPA Real-time Library Amplification kit was used to amplify TCR-beta VDJ regions with primers targeting the TCR constant region and the 5'RACE anchor. Sample indexes and Illumina adaptors were added in a first PCR, and a second PCR then increased library yield. The roughly 650 bp TCR product was size-selected on a 2% E-gel SizeSelection system after Ampure bead purification. Library quality was checked on a Bioanalyzer, concentration was measured with Qubit, and libraries were quantified with the Kapa Library Quantification kit before pooling. An Illumina HiSeq 2500 sequenced the libraries paired-end 2 x 150 bp. To increase sequence diversity, about 25-31% phiX was spiked into each library pool. Processing in the source paper ran as follows. Quality-filtered reads were processed with the UMI-based MiGEC pipeline, which removed over 75% of raw TCR sequences during error correction. VDJ genes were aligned to IMGT germline references, and each clonotype was defined by a unique CDR3 amino acid sequence together with V-J genes. VDJtools evaluated clonal expansion, Shannon diversity and CDR3 relatedness (CalcPairwiseDistances, ClusterSamples); CLCbio workbench built phylogenetic trees. A clone was classed as expanded if it had 8 or more unique UMIs, a cutoff based on coefficient-of-variation modelling across technical triplicates. Starting from the raw public reads, TCRdb applied fastp trimming at Q25, assembled clones with MiXCR and retained in-frame beta chains. Each entry merges the rows of one CDR3 protein and shows their most common DNA and genes. The V and J calls were determined by TCRdb, not by the authors. The sample contains roughly 30,000 distinct CDR3 sequences, roughly 6.7% of them found a single time. The ten largest clones add up to approximately 8.9% of the sample.

In its sample, this clonotype was seen many times. It lacks a known antigen. No base qualities exist here, and no much larger clone lies one base off it. The source of this sequence is a woman between 45 and 65 years old in good health. The sample comprised PBMCs. The sequence is built from TRBV5-1 and TRBJ2-6; the D gene cannot be resolved reliably. CDR3 region: CASSLETMPGANVLTF. The DNA reads TGCGCCAGCAGCTTGGAAACCATGCCCGGGGCCAACGTCCTGACTTTC.